This T cell receptor beta chain was found in a study of blood T cell repertoires in COVID-19. Study in general: Material from acute and convalescent COVID-19 was sourced from the United States, Italy and Spain. T cells, B-cell-depleted T cells, or PBMCs provided the cDNA or gDNA that served as material.

CDR3 length: 14 residues. Trimming at V came to 3 bases and at J to 3 bases, leaving 4 bases not matched to a gene. The germline gives CDR1 SGHRS, CDR2 YFSETQ. Some clones are missing from TCRdb's copy, which holds only in-frame ones; the method was immunoSEQ multiplex PCR. This sample has fewer than 250,000 clones, with about four fifths found just once. This sequence was found in a man between 45 and 60 years old with acute or convalescent COVID-19. Sequencing input: peripheral blood. The V and J genes are TRBV5-1 and TRBJ1-1; 8 nucleotides agree with TRBD1. CDR3: CASSYGQGDTEAFF. The CDR3 DNA reads TGCGCCAGCAGCTACGGACAGGGAGACACTGAAGCTTTCTTT.